This T cell receptor (beta chain) appears in the sequencing data of a study of blood T cell repertoires in COVID-19. CDR1 MNHEY and CDR2 SVGAGI come from the germline V gene. The CDR3 extends over 14 amino acids. Trimming removed 0 bases at V and 4 bases at J, with 6 bases between. Measured with immunoSEQ multiplex PCR; TCRdb has only the in-frame clones, and not every one. The data contain 65,000 or so clones, roughly four fifths of them seen just once; the ten biggest clones take up 15%. This TCR derives from an elderly man with acute or convalescent COVID-19. The specimen was peripheral blood. This rearrangement joins TRBV6-5 to TRBJ1-4; D might be TRBD1 (6 bases). CDR3 sequence: CASSYSQGNEKLFF. The CDR3 DNA is TGTGCCAGCAGTTACTCACAGGGTAATGAAAAACTGTTTTTT.